The present entry profiles one T cell receptor (beta chain) with its context. This clone was picked up a small number of times. Its binding antigen is unknown. No base quality information exists; no much larger clone differs at one position. The CDR3, cysteine through phenylalanine, is 13 amino acids long. This entry keeps only the CDR3 DNA: 39 bases, framed from base 1. Looking up the germline V gene yields CDR1 SGDLS and CDR2 YYNGEE. V and J are trimmed by 6 bases and 5 bases, and the gene matches miss 5 bases of the junction. The entire isolated RNA was reverse transcribed using the High Capacity cDNA Reverse Transcription Kit, and thus expressed TCRB transcripts were sequenced. Deep immunoSEQ sequencing was performed on naive, central memory and regulatory T cell samples, with an average of roughly 4 million total reads per sample. Sorted cells were lysed in RLT buffer and RNA was extracted with DNase-treated RNeasy Micro or Mini kits, depending on cell number. To prevent cross-contamination, every cell subset was processed on its own, while patient and healthy donor samples were processed together. TCRB sequences were amplified from cDNA with the immunoSEQ multiplex PCR, producing 87-bp fragments spanning the CDR3 region. The amplicons were sequenced using the Illumina HiSeq platform. In the source study's methods: Synthetic template baselines were used to correct PCR bias computationally, reads within Hamming distance 2 were collapsed, and singletons that could not be merged were discarded. Reads were aligned against IMGT so that V, D and J genes, CDR3 length and insertions or deletions at six rearrangement sites could be assigned. Within each subset, clonotype counts were normalized to the number of sorted cells before true diversity and Gini coefficients were calculated with the tcR R package. Repertoire sharing was quantified using the overlap coefficient calculated on TCRB nucleotide sequences. As a proxy for the pre-selection repertoire, out-of-frame TCRB sequences from naive cells were analyzed. TCRdb mirrors the immuneACCESS table, restricted to in-frame sequences. Some clones are absent from its copies; in checked studies, under half trace to an unresolved V gene, and the reason for the others is unknown. D and trimming come from the DNA, and the V and J calls and clone size come from that table. The sample includes 810,000 or so clones, with roughly 15% observed a single time. 0.02% to 0.025% of the sample belongs to the ten largest clones.

This sample is drawn from a study of beta chain features in type 1 diabetes (dated by TCRdb to 2017 to 2018). The study in broad terms: No differences in mean age, gender distribution, total cell number or subset yield were found between patients and healthy donors. Across all samples, about 110 million sorted cells were examined, and cell number per subset correlated strongly with RNA yield. The study compared TCRB repertoires of sorted circulating CD4+ T cell subsets between recently diagnosed type 1 diabetes patients and matched healthy donors. Regulatory and stem cell-like memory subsets were isolated from only 8 patients and roughly 8 healthy donors, whereas naive and central memory subsets came from all 30 or so donors.

Each donor gave one peripheral blood draw, averaging around 120 mL, which was collected into heparinised tubes. Naive, central memory, regulatory and stem cell-like memory CD4+ T cells were sorted on a BD FACSAria II using a panel including CD45RO, CCR7, CD25, CD127, CD95 and CD27. A purity above 95% was achieved for all sorted populations. PBMCs were separated immediately by Lymphoprep density gradient centrifugation and were stained directly, without being cultured. To minimize batch effects, samples were stained and sorted in pairs, one healthy donor with one patient per experiment. Summary of the overall study and its limitations: Shorter templates might have been favored by PCR, but patient and control samples were amplified and corrected together, so both groups would have been affected equally by any skew. Naive, central memory and regulatory TCRB repertoires appeared to be more alike among patients than among healthy donors. Because the HLA sub-analyses included only small numbers of individuals, any influence of HLA type on TCRB rearrangement was left unresolved. Fewer insertions and more nucleotide deletions at VDJ recombination sites were observed in patients with type 1 diabetes, implying thymic rearrangement abnormalities. Type 1 diabetes patients showed a moderate but significant shortening of TCRB CDR3 length in all four CD4+ subsets. Sequencing cDNA rather than genomic DNA could over-represent highly expressing activated cells, although activation and CD3 levels did not differ between groups.

The source material was naive CD4+ T cells from blood. The cell subset or site label of this sample denotes: true naive CD4+ T cells. Recombination joined TRBV9 with TRBJ2-5; TRBD1 aligns with 9 central bases. The origin of this receptor is a woman under 30 in good health. The DNA sequence reads TGTGCCAGCAATTTAGGACAGGGGGAGACCCAGTACTTC. Its protein is CASNLGQGETQYF. Reference TRBV9 and TRBJ2-5 genes cover what lies past the CDR3, so the full variable domain is DSGVTQTPKHLITATGQRVTLRCSPRSGDLSVYWYQQSLDQGLQFLIQYYNGEERAKGNILERFSAQQFPDLHSELNLSSLELGDSALYFCASNLGQGETQYFGPGTRLLVL.